Listed here are 20 T cell receptor beta chains from one sample, sequenced in a study of T-cell reconstitution after alpha-beta-depleted transplantation in children. Preparing the TCRbeta library involved the use of unique molecular identifiers. Each CDR3 protein is one row after TCRdb ran MiXCR on the PCR reads. The sample consists of approximately 400,000 distinct CDR3 sequences, about a tenth of them appearing once. This sample comprised PBMCs from the stem cell graft donor, obtained from the stem cell graft. Receptor source: a human donor who donated a stem cell graft to a child with acute myeloid leukemia.

The rearrangement joins TRBV5-1 to TRBJ2-7, with a weak D call TRBD1 (5 bases). Between the trimmed V and J ends, which lost 0 bases and 5 bases, there was a span of 9 bases. This CDR3 has 13 amino acids. Per the germline V gene, CDR1 is SGHRS and CDR2 is YFSETQ. CDR3 protein: CASSLAGNDEQYF. The DNA for the CDR3 is TGCGCCAGCAGCTTGGCAGGGAACGACGAGCAGTACTTC.

This clonotype came up many times. This chain joins TRBV5-4 and TRBJ2-1, with 8 bases lining up with TRBD2. Trimming cost V 3 bases and J 0 bases; bases outside gene matches: 2. Per germline, CDR1 SGHNT and CDR2 YYREEE (reference sequence). There are 15 residues in the CDR3. The CDR3 DNA sequence: TGTGCCAGCAGCTCAGGGACTAGCTCCTACAATGAGCAGTTCTTC. It is translated as CASSSGTSSYNEQFF.

V and J are TRBV5-1 and TRBJ2-7; 11 nucleotides line up with TRBD1. Germline V gives CDR1 SGHRS, CDR2 YFSETQ. J lost 5 bases, V lost 2 bases, and 3 bases had no gene match. CDR3 length: 14 residues. The CDR3, as DNA: TGCGCCAGCAGCTTTCGGACAGGGGGCGACGAGCAGTACTTC. This codes for CASSFRTGGDEQYF.

In its sample, this clonotype was seen a few times. The chain is built from TRBV30 and TRBJ1-1; D gene uncertain. This CDR3 is 11 amino acids long. Germline CDR1 GTSNPN, CDR2 SVGIG (reference sequence). V lost 2 bases and J 5 bases, leaving 6 bases between the germline ends. CDR3 DNA: TGTGCCTGGAGTATAGGGACTGAAGCTTTCTTT. Protein: CAWSIGTEAFF.

This clonotype was seen repeatedly, ten times or more. The chain carries TRBV5-8 and TRBJ2-5, with 9 bases fitting TRBD1. Trimming at V came to 3 bases and at J to 4 bases, leaving 7 bases not matched to a gene. Germline CDR1 SGHTS, CDR2 YDEGEE. The CDR3 has 15 residues. The CDR3 DNA sequence: TGTGCCAGCAGCTCGGGACAGGGCGTAGGAGAGACCCAGTACTTC. Translation: CASSSGQGVGETQYF.

This clonotype was counted between two and nine times. The chain couples TRBV5-4 to TRBJ2-7; 8 bases map to TRBD1. J lost 5 bases, V lost 5 bases, and 6 bases had no gene match. The CDR3 extends over 13 amino acids. The V gene's germline CDR1 is SGHNT and CDR2 YYREEE (reference sequence). CDR3 nucleotides: TGTGCCAGCAGAGTCCAGGGGGCTGACGAGCAGTACGTC. Translation: CASRVQGADEQYV.

This clonotype was counted ten times or more. The rearrangement uses TRBV25-1 and TRBJ2-4, with D perhaps matching TRBD2 (7 bases). V gave up 10 bases and J gave up 5 bases, with 15 bases separating them. In germline, CDR1 is MGHDK, CDR2 SYGVNS. CDR3 length equals 13 residues. The CDR3 region has the DNA TGTGCCACGGGCCGCGGGGGCCAAAACATTCAGTACTTC. This sequence encodes CATGRGGQNIQYF.

This rearrangement joins TRBV6-2 or TRBV6-3 to TRBJ2-1, with a possible D match to TRBD1 (6 bases). The CDR3 is made up of 13 amino acids. The V end lost 0 bases, the J end lost 7 bases, and 7 bases lay between the germline ends. CDR1 MNHEY and CDR2 SVGEGT come from the germline V gene. CDR3 region: CASSYSTGNEQFF. CDR3 nucleotide sequence: TGTGCCAGCAGTTACTCAACAGGGAATGAGCAGTTCTTC.

This chain uses TRBV20-1 with TRBJ2-5; D not resolved. With 3 bases removed from V and 0 bases from J, the gap between germline ends came to 8 bases. CDR3 length equals 13 residues. Germline-derived CDR1 and CDR2 are DFQATT and SNEGSKA (reference sequence). CDR3 coding DNA: TGCAGTGCTAGGCAAGGTTACCAAGAGACCCAGTACTTC. Protein: CSARQGYQETQYF.

In its sample, this clonotype was seen many times. The chain recombines TRBV28 with TRBJ2-2; the match to TRBD1 covers 10 bases. CDR1 and CDR2 from the germline V gene are MDHEN and SYDVKM. This CDR3 contains 15 residues. Trimming cost V 6 bases and J 5 bases; bases outside gene matches: 6. CDR3 in DNA: TGTGCCAGCAGGCCCGGGACAGGGGTGACCGGGGAGCTGTTTTTT. Its translation: CASRPGTGVTGELFF.

The chain carries TRBV18 and TRBJ2-7; D may be TRBD1 or TRBD2 (6 bases each). The V end was cut by 6 bases, the J end by 6 bases, with 9 bases between. CDR3 length equals 11 residues. Germline V gives CDR1 KGHSH, CDR2 LQKENI. The CDR3: CASSRGGEQYV. The CDR3 DNA is TGTGCCAGCTCCAGGGGAGGCGAGCAGTACGTC.

Only a few counts were recorded for this clonotype. The chain recombines TRBV7-9 with TRBJ2-5; 13 nucleotides agree with TRBD2. With V trimmed by 3 bases and J by 0 bases, 1 base remained unmatched. The CDR3 has 16 amino acids. Looked up from germline, CDR1 is SEHNR and CDR2 is FQNEAQ (reference sequence). The chain's CDR3 is CASSFGLAGDQETQYF. The CDR3 DNA is TGTGCCAGCAGCTTTGGACTAGCGGGAGACCAAGAGACCCAGTACTTC.

J is TRBJ2-1 and V is TRBV5-1; 10 bases are shared with TRBD2. J gave up 0 bases and V 6 bases, and 3 bases lay outside the gene matches. CDR3 length: 15 amino acids. CDR1 and CDR2 from the germline V gene are SGHRS and YFSETQ. The CDR3 loop reads CASTSSGSSYNEQFF. The CDR3 bases are TGCGCCAGCACCTCTAGCGGGAGCTCCTACAATGAGCAGTTCTTC.

This clonotype has just a few counts. The rearrangement uses TRBV20-1 and TRBJ2-5, with D possibly matching TRBD1 (6 bases). V was shortened by 0 bases and J by 3 bases, with 11 bases between the two germline ends. CDR1 is DFQATT and CDR2 is SNEGSKA in the germline V gene (reference sequence). This CDR3 has 14 residues. For the CDR3, the DNA is TGCAGTGCTAGAGAAGCGTCAGGGGAAGAGACCCAGTACTTC. Protein product: CSAREASGEETQYF.

This rearrangement joins TRBV20-1 to TRBJ2-5, with D possibly TRBD2 on 6 matching bases. The CDR3 covers 14 residues. Germline lookup yields CDR1 DFQATT and CDR2 SNEGSKA (reference sequence). Between the trimmed V and J ends, which lost 2 bases and 4 bases, there was a span of 14 bases. The CDR3 is CSARSGLDRETQYF. CDR3 coding DNA: TGCAGTGCTAGATCGGGACTCGACCGAGAGACCCAGTACTTC.

This clonotype occurred a few times. The chain is built from TRBV10-3 and TRBJ1-6; perhaps TRBD1 as D (6 bases). The germline V and J ends were trimmed by 2 bases and 4 bases, with 12 bases remaining between them. Germline V gene lookup returns CDR1 ENHRY and CDR2 SYGVKD. CDR3 length: 16 residues. The CDR3 region is CAISEGDISYNSPLHF. CDR3 nucleotide sequence: TGTGCCATCAGTGAGGGGGACATCTCATATAATTCACCCCTCCACTTT.

This clonotype was detected a few times. The chain couples TRBV20-1 to TRBJ2-6; 8 bases match TRBD1. The CDR3 is made up of 15 amino acids. V shed 6 bases, J shed 4 bases, and the junction held 8 bases outside the gene matches. CDR1 is DFQATT, CDR2 SNEGSKA, per germline (reference sequence). For the CDR3, the DNA is TGCAGTGCAGAAGGACAGGGAAGCGGGGCCAACGTCCTGACTTTC. As protein: CSAEGQGSGANVLTF.

The chain uses TRBV4-3 and TRBJ2-7, with D perhaps assigned TRBD1 or TRBD2 (7 bases each). The CDR3 sequence is 15 residues long. Germline V gene lookup returns CDR1 LGHNA and CDR2 YSLEER. Trimming took 2 bases from V and 4 from J, leaving 15 bases between them. The CDR3 is CASSQLGQGGYEQYF. For the CDR3, the DNA is TGCGCCAGCAGCCAACTGGGGCAGGGGGGGTACGAGCAGTACTTC.

This clonotype was picked up a small number of times. The chain couples TRBV29-1 to TRBJ2-3; D is possibly TRBD1 (5 bases). This CDR3 contains 13 residues. With 5 bases removed from V and 0 bases from J, the gap between germline ends came to 9 bases. Germline V gene data show CDR1 as SQVTM and CDR2 as ANQGSEA. The CDR3 DNA reads TGCAGCGTTAGGACACGGAGCACAGATACGCAGTATTTT. This gives the protein CSVRTRSTDTQYF.

This clonotype was recorded a few times. The rearrangement links TRBV29-1 to TRBJ2-1; 9 nucleotides agree with TRBD2. After removal of 2 bases from V and 5 bases from J, the junction contained 7 bases not matched to a gene. Germline V gene lookup returns CDR1 SQVTM and CDR2 ANQGSEA. The CDR3 is 15 residues long. The CDR3 bases are TGCAGCGTTGAACGGGCGGGGGGGCCAGACAATGAGCAGTTCTTC. Its translation is CSVERAGGPDNEQFF.